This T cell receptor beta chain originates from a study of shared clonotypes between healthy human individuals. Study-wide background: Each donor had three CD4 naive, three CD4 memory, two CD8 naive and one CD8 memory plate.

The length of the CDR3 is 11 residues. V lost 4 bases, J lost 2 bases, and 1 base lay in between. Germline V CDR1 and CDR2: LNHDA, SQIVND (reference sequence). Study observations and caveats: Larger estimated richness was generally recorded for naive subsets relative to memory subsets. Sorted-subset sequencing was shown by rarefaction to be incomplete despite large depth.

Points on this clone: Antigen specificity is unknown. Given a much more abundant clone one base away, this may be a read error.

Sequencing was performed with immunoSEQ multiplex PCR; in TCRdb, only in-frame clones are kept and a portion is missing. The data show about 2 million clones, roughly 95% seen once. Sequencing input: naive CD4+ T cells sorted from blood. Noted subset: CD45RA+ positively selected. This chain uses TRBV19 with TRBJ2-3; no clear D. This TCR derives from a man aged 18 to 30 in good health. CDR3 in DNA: TGTGCCAGTAGTAACACAGATACGCAGTATTTT. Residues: CASSNTDTQYF.